The 19 T cell receptor beta chains given below trace back to one sample, sequenced in a study of cytomegalovirus exposure and HLA in healthy donors. With 60 Vbeta and 13 Jbeta primers, the PCR was carried out. Generated by immunoSEQ multiplex PCR, the TCRdb table keeps only in-frame clones and is missing some. The table has around 75,000 clones, about 80% seen once. Sequencing was done on a sample of PBMCs. The receptor source for this set is a middle-aged man in good health and CMV-seronegative.

In its sample, this clone was seen once. The gene calls are TRBV7-3 and TRBJ1-6, with TRBD1 matching 7 bases. Germline CDR1 is SGHTA and CDR2 is FQGTGA. Trimming took 0 bases from V and 13 from J; bases not matched to a gene: 3. The CDR3 loop spans 13 amino acids. CDR3 sequence reads: CASSLTTGAPLHF. The DNA of the CDR3 is TGTGCCAGCAGCTTAACTACAGGGGCCCCCCTCCACTTT. Full variable domain (outside the CDR3, taken from reference TRBV7-3 and TRBJ1-6): GAGVSQTPSNKVTEKGKYVELRCDPISGHTALYWYRQSLGQGPEFLIYFQGTGAADDSGLPNDRFFAVRPEGSVSTLKIQRTERGDSAVYLCASSLTTGAPLHFGNGTRLTVT.

V gene TRBV6-5 combines with J gene TRBJ1-5; 7 bases agree with TRBD1. Germline trimming cut 4 bases from V and 4 bases from J; bases unmatched to any gene: 4. The CDR3 contains 14 residues. Looked up from germline, CDR1 is MNHEY and CDR2 is SVGAGI. As DNA, the CDR3 is TGTGCCAGCAGTTTCGGACAGGTAAATCAGCCCCAGCATTTT. Translation gives CASSFGQVNQPQHF.

CDR3 loop: CASSFGGSNSYEQYF. CDR3 sequence (DNA): TGTGCCAGCAGTTTCGGAGGTTCGAATTCCTACGAGCAGTACTTC. This chain joins TRBV6-1 and TRBJ2-5, with D possibly being TRBD2 (5 bases). The J call could be wrong; TRBJ2-7 is a better fit for the DNA end. Looked up from germline, CDR1 is MNHNS and CDR2 is SASEGT. This CDR3 spans 15 amino acids.

This chain links TRBV6-5 with TRBJ2-5; TRBD1 matches 8 bases. The DNA end favors TRBJ2-7, so the J call may be wrong. CDR3 size: 14 residues. CDR1 is MNHEY and CDR2 is SVGAGI in the germline V gene. The CDR3 reads CASSFQDRDREQYF. The CDR3 DNA is TGTGCCAGCAGTTTCCAGGACAGGGATCGCGAGCAGTACTTC.

This chain connects TRBV29-1 to TRBJ2-5; 8 bases are shared with TRBD2. Germline assignment: CDR1 SQVTM and CDR2 ANQGSEA. The CDR3 is 12 residues long. V dropped 6 bases and J dropped 5; count of bases not matched to a gene: 5. CDR3 region: CSVRGGRETQYF. CDR3 nucleotides: TGCAGCGTCCGGGGGGGCCGGGAGACCCAGTACTTC.

This rearrangement joins TRBV29-1 to TRBJ1-1; 7 positions agree with TRBD1. V shed 7 bases, J shed 4 bases, and the junction held 12 bases outside the gene matches. This CDR3 is 14 amino acids long. CDR1 is SQVTM, CDR2 ANQGSEA, per germline. In DNA form, the CDR3 reads TGCAGCGCTACCAGACAGGGTATCGGCACTGAAGCTTTCTTT. It codes for CSATRQGIGTEAFF.

Notes on this clone: Other nucleotide sequences from this sample produce the same CDR3. The rearrangement uses TRBV28 and TRBJ2-7; 7 bases match TRBD1. The V gene's germline CDR1 is MDHEN and CDR2 SYDVKM. V shed 6 bases and J 3 bases; nucleotides not matched to a gene: 11. There are 15 residues in the CDR3. DNA for the CDR3: TGTGCCAGCAGCCCACCGGGCCAGGGGGTCTACGAGCAGTACTTC. Its protein product is CASSPPGQGVYEQYF.

The rearrangement joins TRBV9 to TRBJ2-7; 7 bases agree with TRBD2. The CDR3 loop spans 14 amino acids. Germline CDR1 is SGDLS and CDR2 is YYNGEE. V gave up 4 bases and J gave up 3 bases; unmatched junction bases: 7. Written as DNA, the CDR3 is TGTGCCAGCAGCCCGGGGGGAACTAACTACGAGCAGTACTTC. This encodes CASSPGGTNYEQYF. The full variable domain, completed using reference TRBV9 and TRBJ2-7, is DSGVTQTPKHLITATGQRVTLRCSPRSGDLSVYWYQQSLDQGLQFLIQYYNGEERAKGNILERFSAQQFPDLHSELNLSSLELGDSALYFCASSPGGTNYEQYFGPGTRLTVT.

The V gene is TRBV2, the J gene TRBJ2-5; D not resolved. V gave up 2 bases and J gave up 2 bases, with 9 bases separating them. Germline assignment: CDR1 SNHLY and CDR2 FYNNEI. The CDR3 spans 14 residues. As DNA, the CDR3 is TGTGCCAGCAGTGAATTTTCCCAACAAGAGACCCAGTACTTC. Protein: CASSEFSQQETQYF.

The chain is built from TRBV30 and TRBJ2-1; a weak D match, TRBD2 (6 bases). The CDR3 sequence is 12 residues long. CDR1 is GTSNPN, CDR2 SVGIG, per germline (reference sequence). V gave up 6 bases and J gave up 10 bases, with 16 bases separating them. The CDR3 sequence is CACGGKFGEQFF. The CDR3 nucleotides read TGTGCCTGTGGGGGGAAGTTTGGGGAGCAGTTCTTC.

This clone was seen a handful of times. J is TRBJ2-5 and V is TRBV30; 7 nucleotides line up with TRBD2. CDR3 size: 14 residues. The V and J ends lost 4 bases and 2 bases, in that order; junction bases with no gene match: 7. Germline loops: CDR1 GTSNPN, CDR2 SVGIG (reference sequence). CDR3 residues: CAWKQAGPQETQYF. CDR3 DNA: TGTGCCTGGAAACAAGCGGGGCCACAAGAGACCCAGTACTTC.

As to this clone: Distinct nucleotide sequences in the sample also encode this CDR3. V gene TRBV4-2 combines with J gene TRBJ2-7; TRBD2 is a possible D gene (6 bases). Germline V CDR1 and CDR2: LGHNA, YNFKEQ. Trimming took off 3 bases at V and 0 bases at J, with 18 bases between the two ends. The CDR3 length is 17 residues. The DNA of the CDR3 is TGTGCCAGCAGCCAGGATCTGTCAGGGACTTCCTCCTACGAGCAGTACTTC. Its translation: CASSQDLSGTSSYEQYF.

V and J are TRBV14 and TRBJ2-7, with D possibly being TRBD2 (6 bases). The CDR3 totals 15 residues. V was shortened by 9 bases and J by 2 bases, with 20 bases between the two germline ends. Germline V gives CDR1 SGHDN, CDR2 FVKESK. Here the CDR3 reads CASLEVGGVTYEQYF. In DNA, the CDR3 is TGTGCCAGTTTGGAAGTCGGAGGGGTTACCTACGAGCAGTACTTC.

The chain employs TRBV19 and TRBJ2-3; 7 bases agree with TRBD2. Trimming at V came to 5 bases and at J to 0 bases, leaving 8 bases not matched to a gene. This CDR3 is 16 amino acids long. Germline-derived CDR1 and CDR2 are LNHDA and SQIVND (reference sequence). The CDR3 loop is CASSLSLAASTDTQYF. The CDR3 DNA reads as TGTGCCAGTAGTCTCTCCCTAGCGGCTAGCACAGATACGCAGTATTTT. Supplemented by reference TRBV19 and TRBJ2-3, the full variable domain reads DGGITQSPKYLFRKEGQNVTLSCEQNLNHDAMYWYRQDPGQGLRLIYYSQIVNDFQKGDIAEGYSVSREKKESFPLTVTSAQKNPTAFYLCASSLSLAASTDTQYFGPGTRLTVL.

The chain carries TRBV27 and TRBJ1-2; 7 nucleotides agree with TRBD1. Germline trimming cut 4 bases from V and 2 bases from J; bases unmatched to any gene: 7. The germline CDR1 and CDR2 sequences are MNHEY and SMNVEV (reference sequence). There are 15 residues in the CDR3. CDR3 bases: TGTGCCAGCAGTTACGGGGACAGTGGGAACTATGGCTACACCTTC. This sequence encodes CASSYGDSGNYGYTF.

The rearrangement links TRBV7-9 to TRBJ2-1; possibly TRBD1 for D (5 bases). Between the trimmed V and J ends, which lost 4 bases and 4 bases, there was a span of 11 bases. This CDR3 contains 14 residues. Germline CDR1 and CDR2: SEHNR and FQNEAQ (reference sequence). This CDR3 is CASSSMGRYNEQFF. CDR3 DNA sequence: TGTGCCAGCAGCTCGATGGGGCGGTACAATGAGCAGTTCTTC.

This chain uses TRBV29-1 with TRBJ1-1; D unclear. Germline CDR1 reads SQVTM; CDR2 reads ANQGSEA. This CDR3 has 14 amino acids. V shed 1 base and J shed 0 bases, with 9 bases lying between them. CDR3 protein: CSVEGLGMNTEAFF. The CDR3, as DNA: TGCAGCGTTGAAGGGCTAGGAATGAACACTGAAGCTTTCTTT. Together with reference TRBV29-1 and TRBJ1-1, the CDR3 gives the full variable domain: SAVISQKPSRDICQRGTSLTIQCQVDSQVTMMFWYRQQPGQSLTLIATANQGSEATYESGFVIDKFPISRPNLTFSTLTVSNMSPEDSSIYLCSVEGLGMNTEAFFGQGTRLTVV.

The V call is TRBV6-5, the J call TRBJ2-2; 8 bases are a match to TRBD1. This CDR3 has 13 residues. V dropped 6 bases and J dropped 7; count of bases not matched to a gene: 4. Germline values: CDR1 MNHEY, CDR2 SVGAGI. The CDR3: CASSTGGSGELFF. The CDR3 DNA is TGTGCCAGCAGCACAGGGGGGAGCGGGGAGCTGTTTTTT.

The rearrangement uses TRBV9 and TRBJ1-3; TRBD1 aligns across 7 bases. Looked up from germline, CDR1 is SGDLS and CDR2 is YYNGEE. After removal of 4 bases from V and 0 bases from J, the junction contained 4 bases not matched to a gene. The CDR3 has 15 amino acids. The CDR3 DNA sequence: TGTGCCAGCAGCTCAGGGGGTTACTCTGGAAACACCATATATTTT. Its protein product is CASSSGGYSGNTIYF.